Listed here is a single TCR beta chain. By frequency, this clonotype is medium-sized (0.01 to 0.1%), with no count recorded. Its antigen is unknown. This entry is derived from a study of T cell clusters in autoimmune cytopenias (dated by TCRdb to the late 2010s). Regarding the complete study: Among healthy donor controls, the mean age was 56 years, the median age was around 60 years, and 22 of 43 were female. TRB and IGH repertoires from peripheral blood were sequenced in autoimmune cytopenia patients at active disease and during treatment follow-up, with healthy, CLL and autoimmune hepatitis controls included alongside. The study was designed to test whether a disease-specific immune repertoire signature usable as a blood-based biomarker is carried by autoimmune cytopenia patients. Autoimmune hepatitis repertoires were compared with those of about 24 age- and sex-matched healthy donors. Controls were roughly 26 age-matched healthy donors for primary cytopenia and around 14 age-matched CLL patients for secondary cytopenia. The median TRB sequencing depth was roughly 56,000 reads per sample, and the median number of distinct TRB clonotypes was about 2,400 per sample.

On the study overall, not on this receptor specifically: In the comparison of secondary cytopenia with CLL, no cluster-lack signature showed up, apparently because the dominant lymphoma-associated repertoire masked the signature. Healthy donors had almost three times as many exclusive TRB clusters as active autoimmune hepatitis patients, a finding consistent with an autoimmunity-wide signature. The T cell clusters were defined only in silico, and the functional role of the clusters still needed to be validated experimentally. GLIPH suggested that primary autoimmune cytopenia patients lacked physiological T cell clusters: roughly 50 clusters were exclusive to healthy donors versus some 18 exclusive to patients. The TRB repertoire shifts, including less even repertoires in secondary cytopenia and CLL, mostly reflected lymphoma bias and not autoimmunity.

The CDR1 and CDR2 encoded by the germline V gene (reference sequence) are PRHDT and FYEKMQ. Spanning cysteine to phenylalanine, the CDR3 consists of 16 amino acids. The nucleotide record is missing. Multiplex PCR with a touch-down protocol amplified TRB rearrangements, with the TRB-A and TRB-B primer pools combined in a single tube. Illumina adapters and sample indices were attached to the amplicons through two consecutive PCR reactions using Phusion HS II polymerase. Amplicons were gel-purified with the NucleoSpin Gel and PCR Clean-up kit, then quantified by Qubit and quality-checked on an Agilent 2100 Bioanalyzer. Sequencing of the libraries was done on an Illumina MiSeq with 600-cycle, single-indexed, paired-end runs. Per the authors' processing: MiXCR version 2.1.12, together with the default MiXCR reference library, was used to align and assemble the TRB reads. Each unique CDR3 nucleotide sequence defined a clone, and only productive sequences with at least two reads were analysed. Alpha-parameterized diversity profiles (alpha 0 to 5), including the Shannon (alpha 1) and Simpson (alpha 2) indices, were computed with an R script to assess repertoire diversity. Combinatorial TRB VJ usage was calculated with the tcR package and was compared between cohorts by principal component analysis performed with ade4. GLIPH was used to cluster TCRbeta CDR3s in pairs of cohorts matched for age and read depth, and a Wilcoxon test was used to compare cluster frequencies. Reads reprocessed by TCRdb are summarized as one entry per CDR3 protein sequence, and DNA is absent. The V and J calls and clone size come from TCRdb's table, not from the authors' own analysis. The table for this sample shows about 12,000 distinct CDR3 sequences. Less than 25% of the sample is in the top ten clones.

Each sample's TRB amplification started from 250 ng of peripheral blood genomic DNA, which corresponds to 38,000 or so genome equivalents. The data were also submitted as part of a second study, on T cell repertoires in aging, cancer and after chemotherapy. The second study also describes: Six donor age groups were covered, ranging from 30 or younger up to 70 or older, and each group contained at least three individuals. Control TCR repertoires from healthy donors were recorded across several months to years, and re-sampling revealed clear clonal overlap. The full dataset contained roughly 8.8 million TCR reads. Compared with age-matched healthy donors, untreated patients with either hematological or solid cancers had significantly lower TCR diversity in the blood along with higher clonality. In healthy donors, the decline in TCR diversity with age was mainly due to loss of richness, whereas in cancer patients loss of evenness also played a role. An increase in median generation probability over the chemotherapy interval was observed in both cancer cohorts, suggesting that the repertoire was reconstituted through rebound thymic output. The authors noted that the repertoire data do not allow conclusions about immunological memory after chemotherapy. To look at immunoaging and at how T cells reconstitute after chemotherapy, the study profiled TCR beta repertoires in peripheral blood from both healthy donors and cancer patients. The cohort comprised 200 to 250 cancer patients, 94 with hematological and approximately 120 with solid cancers, plus 95 healthy donors as a reference group. MiXCR versions 2.12 and 3.0.5 were used to process the TRB sequences. Shannon diversity, evenness, clonality (one minus evenness), and alpha-parameterized diversity profiles from alpha 0 to 5 were included as repertoire metrics. The IGoR algorithm was used to calculate generation probabilities for clones in the paired samples taken before and after chemotherapy.

This clonotype was obtained from a human donor in good health. The sequenced sample was peripheral blood. The chain employs TRBV13 and TRBJ2-4; TCRdb names TRBD1, which stays unverified in the absence of DNA. The CDR3 protein: CASSTPRGQGRDIQYF.